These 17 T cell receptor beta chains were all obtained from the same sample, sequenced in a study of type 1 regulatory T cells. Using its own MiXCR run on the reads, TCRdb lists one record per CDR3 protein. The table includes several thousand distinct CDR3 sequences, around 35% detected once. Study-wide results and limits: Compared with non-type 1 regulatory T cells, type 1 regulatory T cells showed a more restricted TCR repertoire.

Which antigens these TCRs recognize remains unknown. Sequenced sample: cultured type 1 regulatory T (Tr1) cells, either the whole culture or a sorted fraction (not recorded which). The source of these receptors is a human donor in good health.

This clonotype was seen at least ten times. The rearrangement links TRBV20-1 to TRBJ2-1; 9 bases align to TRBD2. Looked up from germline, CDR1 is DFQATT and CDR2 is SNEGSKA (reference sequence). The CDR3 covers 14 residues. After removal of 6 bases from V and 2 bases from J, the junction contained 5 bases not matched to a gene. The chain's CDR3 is CSASRLAAYNEQFF. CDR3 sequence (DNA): TGCAGTGCCTCCCGACTAGCGGCCTACAATGAGCAGTTCTTC.

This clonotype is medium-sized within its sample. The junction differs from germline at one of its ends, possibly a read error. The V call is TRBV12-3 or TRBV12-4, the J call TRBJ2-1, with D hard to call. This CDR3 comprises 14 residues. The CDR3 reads CASSPPTGYSEQFF. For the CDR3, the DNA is TGTGCCAGCAGTCCACCCACTGGATACAGTGAGCAGTTCTTC.

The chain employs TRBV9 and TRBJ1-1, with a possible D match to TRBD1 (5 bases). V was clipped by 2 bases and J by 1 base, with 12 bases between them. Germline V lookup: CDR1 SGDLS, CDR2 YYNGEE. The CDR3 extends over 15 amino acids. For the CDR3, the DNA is TGTGCCAGCAGCGTGGGACCGAACCGGAACACTGAAGCTTTCTTT. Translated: CASSVGPNRNTEAFF. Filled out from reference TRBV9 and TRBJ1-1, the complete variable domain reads DSGVTQTPKHLITATGQRVTLRCSPRSGDLSVYWYQQSLDQGLQFLIQYYNGEERAKGNILERFSAQQFPDLHSELNLSSLELGDSALYFCASSVGPNRNTEAFFGQGTRLTVV.

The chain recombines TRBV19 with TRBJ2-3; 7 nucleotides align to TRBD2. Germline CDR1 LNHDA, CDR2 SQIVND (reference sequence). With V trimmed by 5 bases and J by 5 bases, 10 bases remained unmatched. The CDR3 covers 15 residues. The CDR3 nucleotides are TGTGCCAGTAGTCCCGGACTGGGGAGGGAAGATACGCAGTATTTT. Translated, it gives CASSPGLGREDTQYF.

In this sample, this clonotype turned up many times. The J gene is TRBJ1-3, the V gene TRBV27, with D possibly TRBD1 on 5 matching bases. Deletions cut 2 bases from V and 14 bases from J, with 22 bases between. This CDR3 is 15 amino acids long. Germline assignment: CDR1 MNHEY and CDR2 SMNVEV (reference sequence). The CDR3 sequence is CASSLSARTPPLLYF. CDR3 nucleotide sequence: TGTGCCAGCAGTTTAAGCGCACGGACACCCCCTTTGTTATATTTT.

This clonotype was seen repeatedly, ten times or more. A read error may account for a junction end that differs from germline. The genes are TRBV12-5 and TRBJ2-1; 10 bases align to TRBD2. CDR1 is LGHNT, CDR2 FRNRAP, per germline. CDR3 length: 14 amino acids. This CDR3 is CASGLSSGSSRCVF. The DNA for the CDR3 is TGTGCTAGTGGTTTGTCTAGCGGGAGTTCAAGATGTGTCTTC.

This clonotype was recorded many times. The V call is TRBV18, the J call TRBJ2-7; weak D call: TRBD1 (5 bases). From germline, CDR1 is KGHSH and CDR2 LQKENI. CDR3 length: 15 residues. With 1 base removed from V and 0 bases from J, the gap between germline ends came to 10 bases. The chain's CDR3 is CASSPQKGNSYEQYF. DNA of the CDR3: TGTGCCAGCTCACCACAAAAGGGGAACTCCTACGAGCAGTACTTC.

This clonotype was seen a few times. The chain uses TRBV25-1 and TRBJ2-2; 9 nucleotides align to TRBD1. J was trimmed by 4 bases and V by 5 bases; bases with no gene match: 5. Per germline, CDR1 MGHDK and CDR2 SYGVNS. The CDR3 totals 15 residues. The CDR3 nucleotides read TGTGCCAGCAGTAAACAGGGGGCGCTCACCGGGGAGCTGTTTTTT. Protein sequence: CASSKQGALTGELFF.

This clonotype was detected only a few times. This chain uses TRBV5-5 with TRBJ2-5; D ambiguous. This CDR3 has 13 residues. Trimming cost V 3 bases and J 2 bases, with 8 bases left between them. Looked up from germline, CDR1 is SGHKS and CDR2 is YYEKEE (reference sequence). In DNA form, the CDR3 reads TGTGCCAGCAGCTCCGTATATCAAGAGACCCAGTACTTC. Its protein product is CASSSVYQETQYF.

For the CDR3, the DNA is TGTGCCAGCAGTTTGTCCGGGGAGCTGTTTTTT. Its translation is CASSLSGELFF. The chain employs TRBV2 and TRBJ2-2; D not certain. V lost 5 bases to trimming and J lost 6 bases, with 4 bases between them. CDR1 is SNHLY and CDR2 is FYNNEI in the germline V gene. The CDR3 has 11 amino acids.

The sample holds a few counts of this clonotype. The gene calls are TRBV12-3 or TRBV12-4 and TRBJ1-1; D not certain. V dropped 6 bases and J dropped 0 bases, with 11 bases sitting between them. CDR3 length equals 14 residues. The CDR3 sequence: CASRPQTLNTEAFF. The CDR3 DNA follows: TGTGCCAGCAGGCCCCAGACTTTGAACACTGAAGCTTTCTTT.

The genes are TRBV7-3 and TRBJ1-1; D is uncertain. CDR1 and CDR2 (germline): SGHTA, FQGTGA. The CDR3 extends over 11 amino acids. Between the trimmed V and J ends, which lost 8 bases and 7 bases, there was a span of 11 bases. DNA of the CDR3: TGTGCCAGCTTCGTTAAGGTTGAAGCTTTCTTT. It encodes CASFVKVEAFF.

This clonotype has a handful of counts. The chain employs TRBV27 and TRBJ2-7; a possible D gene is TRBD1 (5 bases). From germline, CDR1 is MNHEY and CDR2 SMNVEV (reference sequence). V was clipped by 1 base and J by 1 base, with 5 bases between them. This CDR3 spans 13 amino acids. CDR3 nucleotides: TGTGCCAGCAGTTTATACAGGTCCTACGAGCAGTACTTC. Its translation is CASSLYRSYEQYF.

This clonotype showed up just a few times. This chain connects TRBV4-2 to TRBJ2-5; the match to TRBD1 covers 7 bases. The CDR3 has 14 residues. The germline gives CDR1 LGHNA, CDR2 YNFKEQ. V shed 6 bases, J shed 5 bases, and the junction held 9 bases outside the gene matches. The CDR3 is CASRYRGLRETQYF. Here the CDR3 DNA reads TGTGCCAGCAGATACAGGGGCCTCAGGGAGACCCAGTACTTC.

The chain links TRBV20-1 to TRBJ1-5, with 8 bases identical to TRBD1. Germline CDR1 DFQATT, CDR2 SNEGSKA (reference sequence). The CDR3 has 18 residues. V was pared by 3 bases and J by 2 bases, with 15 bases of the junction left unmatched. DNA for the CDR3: TGCAGTGCTAGTTCACGGACAGGGAGGACAATCGGCAATCAGCCCCAGCATTTT. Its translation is CSASSRTGRTIGNQPQHF.

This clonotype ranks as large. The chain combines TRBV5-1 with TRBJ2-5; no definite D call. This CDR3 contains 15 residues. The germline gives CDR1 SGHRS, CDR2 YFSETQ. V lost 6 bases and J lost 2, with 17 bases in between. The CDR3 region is CASKVGGKQQETQYF. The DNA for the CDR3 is TGCGCCAGCAAGGTGGGCGGAAAACAACAAGAGACCCAGTACTTC.

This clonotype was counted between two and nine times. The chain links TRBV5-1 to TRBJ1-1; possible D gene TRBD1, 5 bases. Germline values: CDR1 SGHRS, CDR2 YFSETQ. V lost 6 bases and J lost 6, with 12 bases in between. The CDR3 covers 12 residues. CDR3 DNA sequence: TGCGCCAGCAAAAACCCGGGGGCTGAAGCTTTCTTT. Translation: CASKNPGAEAFF.